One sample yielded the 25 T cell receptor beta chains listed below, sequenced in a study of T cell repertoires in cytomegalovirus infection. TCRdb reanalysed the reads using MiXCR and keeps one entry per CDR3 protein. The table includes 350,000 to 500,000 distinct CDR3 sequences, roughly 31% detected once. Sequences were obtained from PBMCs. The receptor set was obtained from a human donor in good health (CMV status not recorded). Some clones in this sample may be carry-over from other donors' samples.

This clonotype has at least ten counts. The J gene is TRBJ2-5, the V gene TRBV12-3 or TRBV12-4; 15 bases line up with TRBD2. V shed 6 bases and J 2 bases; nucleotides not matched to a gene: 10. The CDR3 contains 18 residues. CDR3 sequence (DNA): TGTGCCAGCAGCCCTGGGACTAGCGGGGGGCGGGGGCAAGAGACCCAGTACTTC. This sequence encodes CASSPGTSGGRGQETQYF.

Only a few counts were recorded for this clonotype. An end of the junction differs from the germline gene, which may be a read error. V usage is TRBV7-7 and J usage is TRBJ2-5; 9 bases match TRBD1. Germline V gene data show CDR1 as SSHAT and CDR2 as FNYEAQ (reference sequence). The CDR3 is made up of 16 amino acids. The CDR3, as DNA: TGTGCTAGCAGCTTTGGTCCCGGGACAGGGACGGAGACCCAGTACTTC. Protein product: CASSFGPGTGTETQYF.

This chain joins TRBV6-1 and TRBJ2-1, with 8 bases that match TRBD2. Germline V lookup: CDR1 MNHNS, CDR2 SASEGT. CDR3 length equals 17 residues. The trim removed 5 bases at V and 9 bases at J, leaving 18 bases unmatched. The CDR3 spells CASSKEEKRERRGEQFF. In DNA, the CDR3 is TGTGCCAGCAGTAAAGAGGAGAAGCGGGAGAGGAGGGGTGAGCAGTTCTTC.

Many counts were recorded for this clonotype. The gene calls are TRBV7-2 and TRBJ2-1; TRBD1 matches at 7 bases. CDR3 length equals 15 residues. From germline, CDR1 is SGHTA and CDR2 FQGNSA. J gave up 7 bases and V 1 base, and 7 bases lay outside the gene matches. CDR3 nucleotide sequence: TGTGCCAGCAGCTTAGGAGGGGGCCTTAAAAATGAGCAGTTCTTC. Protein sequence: CASSLGGGLKNEQFF.

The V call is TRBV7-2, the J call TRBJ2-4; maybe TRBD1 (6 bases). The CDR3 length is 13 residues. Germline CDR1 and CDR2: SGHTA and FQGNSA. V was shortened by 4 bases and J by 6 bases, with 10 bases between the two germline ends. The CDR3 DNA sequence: TGTGCCAGCAGCTCCGACAGGACAAACATTCAGTACTTC. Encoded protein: CASSSDRTNIQYF. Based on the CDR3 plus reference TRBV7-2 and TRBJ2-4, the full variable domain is GAGVSQSPSNKVTEKGKDVELRCDPISGHTALYWYRQSLGQGLEFLIYFQGNSAPDKSGLPSDRFSAERTGGSVSTLTIQRTQQEDSAVYLCASSSDRTNIQYFGAGTRLSVL.

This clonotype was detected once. The CDR3 DNA sequence: TGTGCCAGCAGCCCGGGGACTAGCGGGGGACAAGAGACCCAGTACTTC. Translating gives CASSPGTSGGQETQYF. The genes are TRBV7-9 and TRBJ2-5, with TRBD2 matching 14 bases. Germline loops: CDR1 SEHNR, CDR2 FQNEAQ (reference sequence). The CDR3 has 16 amino acids. V was clipped by 5 bases and J by 2 bases; unmatched bases: 4.

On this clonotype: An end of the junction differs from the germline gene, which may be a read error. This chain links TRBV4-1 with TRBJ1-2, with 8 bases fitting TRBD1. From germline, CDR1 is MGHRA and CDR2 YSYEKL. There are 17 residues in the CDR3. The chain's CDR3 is CARSQDPRQGSPYGYTF. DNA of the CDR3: TGCGCCAGAAGCCAAGATCCGAGACAGGGGTCCCCCTATGGCTACACCTTC.

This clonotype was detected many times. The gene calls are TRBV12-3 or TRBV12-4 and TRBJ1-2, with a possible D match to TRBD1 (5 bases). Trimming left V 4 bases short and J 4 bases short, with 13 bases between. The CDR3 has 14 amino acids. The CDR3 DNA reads TGTGCCAGCAGTTATCAGGGAAGTGGCTATGGCTACACCTTC. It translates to CASSYQGSGYGYTF.

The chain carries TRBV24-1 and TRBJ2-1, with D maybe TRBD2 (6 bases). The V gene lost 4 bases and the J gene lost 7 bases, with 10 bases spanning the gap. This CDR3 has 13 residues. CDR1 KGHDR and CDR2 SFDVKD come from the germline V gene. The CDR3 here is CATSEAGRNEQFF. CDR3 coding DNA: TGTGCCACCAGTGAGGCGGGGAGAAATGAGCAGTTCTTC.

CDR3 sequence: CASSPQEGGRQTQYF. As DNA, the CDR3 is TGTGCCAGCAGCCCCCAGGAAGGGGGCCGTCAGACCCAGTACTTC. The J gene is TRBJ2-5, the V gene TRBV7-9, with TRBD1 matching over 7 bases. This CDR3 has 15 amino acids. The V gene end was trimmed by 5 bases and the J gene end by 6 bases; junction bases not matched to a gene: 12. Looked up from germline, CDR1 is SEHNR and CDR2 is FQNEAQ (reference sequence).

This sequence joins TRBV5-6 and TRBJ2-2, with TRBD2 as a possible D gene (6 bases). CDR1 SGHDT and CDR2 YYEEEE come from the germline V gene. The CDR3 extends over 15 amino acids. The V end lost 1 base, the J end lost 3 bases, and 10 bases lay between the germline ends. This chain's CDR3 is CASSLPGLHTGELFF. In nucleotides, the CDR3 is TGTGCCAGCAGCTTGCCGGGACTGCACACCGGGGAGCTGTTTTTT. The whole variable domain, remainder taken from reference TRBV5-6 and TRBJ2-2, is DAGVTQSPTHLIKTRGQQVTLRCSPKSGHDTVSWYQQALGQGPQFIFQYYEEEERQRGNFPDRFSGHQFPNYSSELNVNALLLGDSALYLCASSLPGLHTGELFFGEGSRLTVL.

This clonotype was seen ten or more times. The CDR3 is CASSPDVSRAVSEKLFF. As DNA, the CDR3 is TGTGCCAGCAGCCCCGACGTGTCGCGGGCAGTTTCTGAAAAACTGTTTTTT. V gene TRBV7-2 combines with J gene TRBJ1-4; D is uncertain. CDR3 size: 17 residues. Trimming took off 5 bases at V and 7 bases at J, with 23 bases between the two ends. Germline V lookup: CDR1 SGHTA, CDR2 FQGNSA.

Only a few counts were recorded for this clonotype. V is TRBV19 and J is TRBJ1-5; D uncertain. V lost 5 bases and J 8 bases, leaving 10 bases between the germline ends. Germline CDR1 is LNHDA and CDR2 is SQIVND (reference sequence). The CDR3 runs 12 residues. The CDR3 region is CASSAPWEPQHF. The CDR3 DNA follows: TGTGCCAGTAGTGCCCCTTGGGAGCCCCAGCATTTT.

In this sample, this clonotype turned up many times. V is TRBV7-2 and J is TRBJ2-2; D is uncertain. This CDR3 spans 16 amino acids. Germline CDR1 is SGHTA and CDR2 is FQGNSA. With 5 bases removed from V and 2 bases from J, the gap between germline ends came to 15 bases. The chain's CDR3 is CASSPGWAVNTGELFF. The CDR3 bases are TGTGCCAGCAGCCCCGGATGGGCAGTAAACACCGGGGAGCTGTTTTTT.

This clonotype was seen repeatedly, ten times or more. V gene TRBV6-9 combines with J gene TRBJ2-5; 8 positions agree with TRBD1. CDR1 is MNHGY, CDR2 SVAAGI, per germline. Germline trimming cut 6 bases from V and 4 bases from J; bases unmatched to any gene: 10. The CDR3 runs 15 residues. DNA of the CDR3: TGTGCCAGCAGGTTAGACAGGGGCCACCCAGAGACCCAGTACTTC. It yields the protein CASRLDRGHPETQYF.

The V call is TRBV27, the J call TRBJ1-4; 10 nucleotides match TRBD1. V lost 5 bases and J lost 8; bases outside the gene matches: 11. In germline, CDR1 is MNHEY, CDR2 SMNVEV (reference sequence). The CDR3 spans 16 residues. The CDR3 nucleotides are TGTGCCAGCAGTCCGCCTGCGACAGGGGGCATGGAAAAACTGTTTTTT. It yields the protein CASSPPATGGMEKLFF.

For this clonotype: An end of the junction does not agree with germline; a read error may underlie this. The CDR3 spells CASSLRPTPGNEQLF. The CDR3 DNA sequence: TGTGCCAGCAGCTTGCGGCCTACCCCTGGGAATGAGCAGTTATTC. The chain uses TRBV11-1 and TRBJ2-1; D remains ambiguous. This CDR3 region has 15 residues. Germline-derived CDR1 and CDR2 are SGHAT and FQDESV (reference sequence).

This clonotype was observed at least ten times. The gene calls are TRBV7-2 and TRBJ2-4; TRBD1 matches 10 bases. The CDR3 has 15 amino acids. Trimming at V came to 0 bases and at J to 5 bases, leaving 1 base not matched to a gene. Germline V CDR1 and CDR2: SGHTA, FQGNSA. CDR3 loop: CASSLATGGQNIQYF. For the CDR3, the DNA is TGTGCCAGCAGCTTAGCGACAGGGGGCCAAAACATTCAGTACTTC.

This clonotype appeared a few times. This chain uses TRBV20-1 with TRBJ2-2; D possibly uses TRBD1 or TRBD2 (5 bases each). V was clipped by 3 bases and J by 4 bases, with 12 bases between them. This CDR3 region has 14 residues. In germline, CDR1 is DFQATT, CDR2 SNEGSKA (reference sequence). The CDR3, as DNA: TGCAGTGCTAGGCAGGGAGTAGCCACCGGGGAGCTGTTTTTT. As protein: CSARQGVATGELFF.

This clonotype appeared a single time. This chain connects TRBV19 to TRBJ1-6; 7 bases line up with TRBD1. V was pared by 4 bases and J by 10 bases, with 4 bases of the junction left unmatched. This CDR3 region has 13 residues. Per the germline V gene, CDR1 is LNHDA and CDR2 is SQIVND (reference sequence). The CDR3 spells CASSTRQGSPLHF. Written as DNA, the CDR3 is TGTGCCAGTAGTACACGACAGGGCTCACCCCTCCACTTT.

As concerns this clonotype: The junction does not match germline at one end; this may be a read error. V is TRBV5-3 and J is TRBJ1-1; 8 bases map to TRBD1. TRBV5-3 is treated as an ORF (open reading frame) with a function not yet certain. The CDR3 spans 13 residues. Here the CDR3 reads CASSYRGGPEAFF. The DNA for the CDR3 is TGTGCCAGCAGCTACAGGGGGGGCCCTGAAGCTTTCTTT.

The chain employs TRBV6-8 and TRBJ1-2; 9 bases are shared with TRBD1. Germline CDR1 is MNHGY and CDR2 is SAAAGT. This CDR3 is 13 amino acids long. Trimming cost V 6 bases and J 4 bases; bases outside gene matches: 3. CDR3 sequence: CASRQGAPYGYTF. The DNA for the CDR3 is TGTGCCAGCAGACAGGGGGCCCCCTATGGCTACACCTTC.

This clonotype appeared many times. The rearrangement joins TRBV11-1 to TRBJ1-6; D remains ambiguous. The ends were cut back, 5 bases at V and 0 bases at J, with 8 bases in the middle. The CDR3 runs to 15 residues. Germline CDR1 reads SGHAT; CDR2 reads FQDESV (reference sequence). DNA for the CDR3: TGTGCCAGCAGCGTCGCGAGCTCCTATAATTCACCCCTCCACTTT. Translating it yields CASSVASSYNSPLHF.

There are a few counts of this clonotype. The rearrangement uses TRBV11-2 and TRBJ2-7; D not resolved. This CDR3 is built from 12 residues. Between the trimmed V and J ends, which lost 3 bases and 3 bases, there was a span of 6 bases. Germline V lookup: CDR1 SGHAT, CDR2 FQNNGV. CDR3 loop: CASSLNLYEQYF. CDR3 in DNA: TGTGCCAGCAGCTTGAATCTCTACGAGCAGTACTTC.

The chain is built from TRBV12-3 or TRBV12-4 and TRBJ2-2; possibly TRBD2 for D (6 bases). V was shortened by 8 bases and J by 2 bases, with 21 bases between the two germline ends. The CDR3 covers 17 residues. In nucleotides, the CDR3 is TGTGCCAGCTCAAACACGGGGGTGAGCGGCAACACCGGGGAGCTGTTTTTT. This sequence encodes CASSNTGVSGNTGELFF.